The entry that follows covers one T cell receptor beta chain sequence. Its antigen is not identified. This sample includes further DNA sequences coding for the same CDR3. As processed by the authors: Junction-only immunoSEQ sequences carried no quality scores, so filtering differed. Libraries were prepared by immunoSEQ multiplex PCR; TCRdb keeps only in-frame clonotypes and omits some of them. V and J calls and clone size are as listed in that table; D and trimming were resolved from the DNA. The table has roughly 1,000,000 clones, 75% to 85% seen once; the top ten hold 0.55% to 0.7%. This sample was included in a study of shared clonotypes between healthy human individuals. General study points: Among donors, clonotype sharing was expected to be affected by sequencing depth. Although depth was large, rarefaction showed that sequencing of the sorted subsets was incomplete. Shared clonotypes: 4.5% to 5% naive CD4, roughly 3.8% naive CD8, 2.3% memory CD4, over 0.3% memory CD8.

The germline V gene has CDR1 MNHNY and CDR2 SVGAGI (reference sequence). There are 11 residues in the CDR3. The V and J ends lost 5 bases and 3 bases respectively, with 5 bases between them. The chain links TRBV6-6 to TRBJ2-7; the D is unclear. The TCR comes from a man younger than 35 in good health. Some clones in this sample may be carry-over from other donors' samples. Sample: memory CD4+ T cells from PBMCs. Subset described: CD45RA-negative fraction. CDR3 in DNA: TGTGCCAGCAGTCCATACTACGAGCAGTACTTC. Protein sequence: CASSPYYEQYF.